The 5 T cell receptor beta chains presented below share a single source sample, sequenced in a study of T cells in Graves' hyperthyroidism and ophthalmopathy (dated 2019 in TCRdb). Libraries were made using multiplex PCR. The data were produced on an Illumina HiSeq 2000. Amplification of TCR beta CDR3 regions was carried out from RNA transcripts. The first round of RT-PCR for the TCR CDR3 was performed with the HTBI primer set and the Qiagen OneStep RT-PCR kit. TCRdb itself trimmed the public reads at Q25 with fastp, ran MiXCR and retained productive beta chains. All rows with the same CDR3 protein become a single entry with the most common DNA and genes. The sample table shows 460,000 or so distinct CDR3 sequences, and roughly 14% are seen once. 15% to 20% of the sample is in the top ten clones. Material: blood. The receptor set was obtained from a woman aged 18-30 years with Graves' hyperthyroidism.

The chain employs TRBV29-1 and TRBJ2-1, with D possibly TRBD2 on 5 matching bases. Trimming cost V 1 base and J 0 bases, with 7 bases left between them. Per germline, CDR1 SQVTM and CDR2 ANQGSEA. There are 14 residues in the CDR3. The CDR3 DNA sequence: TGCAGCGTTGAAGGGGAGAGCTCCTACAATGAGCAGTTCTTC. Its protein is CSVEGESSYNEQFF.

Ten or more counts support this clonotype. The V call is TRBV10-3, the J call TRBJ2-5, with D uncertain. This CDR3 has 14 residues. The germline V gene encodes CDR1 ENHRY and CDR2 SYGVKD. The ends were cut back, 10 bases at V and 5 bases at J, with 20 bases in the middle. The CDR3 DNA reads as TGTGCCACCCTCTGGAAGTTGGATGCGGAGACCCAGTACTTC. Translation gives CATLWKLDAETQYF.

This clonotype was observed many times. The chain has TRBV11-3 and TRBJ1-2, with 10 bases identical to TRBD1. V dropped 5 bases and J dropped 7; count of bases not matched to a gene: 13. The germline V gene encodes CDR1 SGHNT and CDR2 YENEEA. The CDR3 totals 16 residues. CDR3 coding DNA: TGTGCCAGCAGCCCTAACTCAAGACAGGGGGCGGGTGGCTACACCTTC. This translates into CASSPNSRQGAGGYTF. The full variable domain, rest sourced from reference TRBV11-3 and TRBJ1-2, is EAGVVQSPRYKIIEKKQPVAFWCNPISGHNTLYWYLQNLGQGPELLIRYENEEAVDDSQLPKDRFSAERLKGVDSTLKIQPAELGDSAVYLCASSPNSRQGAGGYTFGSGTRLTVV.

This chain uses TRBV11-2 with TRBJ2-4, with 9 bases identical to TRBD2. This CDR3 comprises 19 residues. The germline CDR1 and CDR2 sequences are SGHAT and FQNNGV. Trimming cost V 1 base and J 0 bases; bases outside gene matches: 10. CDR3 DNA sequence: TGTGCCAGCAGCTTAGGGTTCGCGGGAGGGGTGGCAGCCAAAAACATTCAGTACTTC. As protein: CASSLGFAGGVAAKNIQYF.

The chain combines TRBV5-1 with TRBJ2-7, with a weak D call TRBD1 (6 bases). The CDR3 has 14 residues. Trimming stripped 2 bases from V and 3 bases from J, with 12 bases between. In germline, CDR1 is SGHRS, CDR2 YFSETQ. The DNA of the CDR3 is TGCGCCAGCAGCTTACGGGACACCCTCTACGAGCAGTACTTC. This translates into CASSLRDTLYEQYF.